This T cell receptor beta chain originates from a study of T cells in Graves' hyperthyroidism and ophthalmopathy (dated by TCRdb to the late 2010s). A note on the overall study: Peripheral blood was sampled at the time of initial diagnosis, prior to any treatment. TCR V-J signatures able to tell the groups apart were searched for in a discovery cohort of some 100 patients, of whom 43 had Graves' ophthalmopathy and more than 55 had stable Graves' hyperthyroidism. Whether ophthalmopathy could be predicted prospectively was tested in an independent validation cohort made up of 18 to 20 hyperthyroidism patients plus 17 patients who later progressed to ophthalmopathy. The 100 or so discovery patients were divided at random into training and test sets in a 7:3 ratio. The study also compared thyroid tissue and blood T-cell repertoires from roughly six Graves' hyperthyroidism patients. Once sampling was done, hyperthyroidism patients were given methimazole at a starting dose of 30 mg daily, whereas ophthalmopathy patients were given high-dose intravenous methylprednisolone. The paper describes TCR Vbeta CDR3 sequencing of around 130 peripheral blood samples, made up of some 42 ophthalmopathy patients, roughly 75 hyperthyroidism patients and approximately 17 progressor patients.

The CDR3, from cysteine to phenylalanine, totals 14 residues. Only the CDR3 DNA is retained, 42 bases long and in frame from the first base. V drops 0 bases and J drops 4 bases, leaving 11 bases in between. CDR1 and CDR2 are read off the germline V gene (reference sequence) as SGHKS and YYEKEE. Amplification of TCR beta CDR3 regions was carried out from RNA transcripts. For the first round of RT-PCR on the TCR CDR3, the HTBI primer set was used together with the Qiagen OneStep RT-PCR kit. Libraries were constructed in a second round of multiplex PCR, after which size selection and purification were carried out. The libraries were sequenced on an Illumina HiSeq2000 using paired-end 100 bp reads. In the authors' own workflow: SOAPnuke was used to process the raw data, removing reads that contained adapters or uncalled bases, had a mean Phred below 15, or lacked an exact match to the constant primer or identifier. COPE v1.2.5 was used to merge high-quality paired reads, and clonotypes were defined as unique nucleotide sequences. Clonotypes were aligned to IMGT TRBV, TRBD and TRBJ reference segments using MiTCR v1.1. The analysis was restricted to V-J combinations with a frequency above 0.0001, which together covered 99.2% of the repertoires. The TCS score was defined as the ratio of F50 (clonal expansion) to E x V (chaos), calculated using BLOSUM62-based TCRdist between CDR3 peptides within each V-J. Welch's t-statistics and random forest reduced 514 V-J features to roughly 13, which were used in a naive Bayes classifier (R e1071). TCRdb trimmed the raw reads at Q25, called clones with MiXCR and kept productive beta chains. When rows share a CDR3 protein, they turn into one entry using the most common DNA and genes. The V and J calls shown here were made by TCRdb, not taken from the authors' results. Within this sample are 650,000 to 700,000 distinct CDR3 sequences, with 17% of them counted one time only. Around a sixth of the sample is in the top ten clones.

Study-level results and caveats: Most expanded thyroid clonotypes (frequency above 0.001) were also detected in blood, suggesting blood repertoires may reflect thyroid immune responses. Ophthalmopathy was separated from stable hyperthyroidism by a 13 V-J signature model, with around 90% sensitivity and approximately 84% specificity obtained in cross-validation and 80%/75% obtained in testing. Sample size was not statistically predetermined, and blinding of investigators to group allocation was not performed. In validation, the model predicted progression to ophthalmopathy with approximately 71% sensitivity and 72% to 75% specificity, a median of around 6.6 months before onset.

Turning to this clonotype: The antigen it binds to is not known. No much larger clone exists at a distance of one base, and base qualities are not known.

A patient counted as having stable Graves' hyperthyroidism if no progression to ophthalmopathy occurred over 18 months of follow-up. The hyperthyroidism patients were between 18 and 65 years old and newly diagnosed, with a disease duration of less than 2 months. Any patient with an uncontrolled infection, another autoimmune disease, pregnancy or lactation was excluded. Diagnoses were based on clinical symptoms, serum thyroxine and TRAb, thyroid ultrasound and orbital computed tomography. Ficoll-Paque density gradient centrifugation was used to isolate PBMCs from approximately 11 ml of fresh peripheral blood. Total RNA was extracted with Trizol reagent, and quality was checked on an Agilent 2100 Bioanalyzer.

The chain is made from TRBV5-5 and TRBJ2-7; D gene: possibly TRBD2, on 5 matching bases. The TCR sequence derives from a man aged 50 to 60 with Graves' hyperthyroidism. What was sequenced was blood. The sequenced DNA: TGTGCCAGCAGCTTGGAGGAGGCCACGTACGAGCAGTACTTC. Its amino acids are CASSLEEATYEQYF.